This T cell receptor beta chain is drawn from a study of T cells after yellow fever vaccination. This clonotype was seen ten or more times. V gave up 4 bases and J gave up 3 bases; unmatched junction bases: 6. This CDR3 has 15 residues. Per germline, CDR1 SGHNT and CDR2 YYREEE (reference sequence). TCRdb redid the calling of the 5' RACE reads with MiXCR, one entry per CDR3 protein. The sample carries some 350,000 distinct CDR3 sequences, 6.2% recorded once. This sequence joins TRBV5-4 and TRBJ2-3, with TRBD1 matching 9 bases. Sample: PBMCs, taken 5 days after the yellow fever booster vaccination. The clonotype comes from a young man who received the YFV17D yellow fever vaccine. The CDR3 loop reads CASSPGQGKTDTQYF. CDR3 DNA sequence: TGTGCCAGCAGCCCGGGACAGGGTAAGACAGATACGCAGTATTTT.